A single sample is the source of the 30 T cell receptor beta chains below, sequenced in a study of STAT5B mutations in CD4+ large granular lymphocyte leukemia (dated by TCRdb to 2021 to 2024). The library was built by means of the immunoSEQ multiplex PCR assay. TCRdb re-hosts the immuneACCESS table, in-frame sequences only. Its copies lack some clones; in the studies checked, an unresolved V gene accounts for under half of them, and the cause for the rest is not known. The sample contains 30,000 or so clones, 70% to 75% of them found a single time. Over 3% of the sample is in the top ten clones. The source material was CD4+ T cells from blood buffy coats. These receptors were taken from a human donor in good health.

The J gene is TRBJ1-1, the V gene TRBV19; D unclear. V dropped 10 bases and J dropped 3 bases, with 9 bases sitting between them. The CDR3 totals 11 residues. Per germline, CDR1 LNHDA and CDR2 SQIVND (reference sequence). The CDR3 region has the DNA TGTGCCACACGCATCGACACTGAAGCTTTCTTT. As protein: CATRIDTEAFF.

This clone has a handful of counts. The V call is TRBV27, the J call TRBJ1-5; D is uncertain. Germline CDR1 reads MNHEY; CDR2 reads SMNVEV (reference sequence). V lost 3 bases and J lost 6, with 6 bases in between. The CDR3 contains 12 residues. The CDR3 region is CASSFGSQPQHF. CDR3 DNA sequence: TGTGCCAGCAGTTTTGGGAGTCAGCCCCAGCATTTT.

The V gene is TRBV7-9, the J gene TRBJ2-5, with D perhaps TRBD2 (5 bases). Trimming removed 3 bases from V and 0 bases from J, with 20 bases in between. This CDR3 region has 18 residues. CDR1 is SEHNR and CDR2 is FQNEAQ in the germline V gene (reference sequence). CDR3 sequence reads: CASSLRTPNGEYQETQYF. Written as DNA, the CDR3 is TGTGCCAGCAGCTTGCGGACCCCGAACGGGGAGTACCAAGAGACCCAGTACTTC.

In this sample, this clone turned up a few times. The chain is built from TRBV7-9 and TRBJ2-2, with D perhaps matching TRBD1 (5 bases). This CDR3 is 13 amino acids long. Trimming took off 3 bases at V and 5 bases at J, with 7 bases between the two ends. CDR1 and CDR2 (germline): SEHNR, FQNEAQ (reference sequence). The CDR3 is CASSFRVTGELFF. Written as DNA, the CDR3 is TGTGCCAGCAGCTTCAGGGTTACCGGGGAGCTGTTTTTT.

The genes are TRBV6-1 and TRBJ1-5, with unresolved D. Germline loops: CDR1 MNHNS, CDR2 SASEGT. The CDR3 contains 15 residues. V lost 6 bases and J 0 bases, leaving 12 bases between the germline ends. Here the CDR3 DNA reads TGTGCCAGCAGATTAACAAGTTATAGCAATCAGCCCCAGCATTTT. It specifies CASRLTSYSNQPQHF.

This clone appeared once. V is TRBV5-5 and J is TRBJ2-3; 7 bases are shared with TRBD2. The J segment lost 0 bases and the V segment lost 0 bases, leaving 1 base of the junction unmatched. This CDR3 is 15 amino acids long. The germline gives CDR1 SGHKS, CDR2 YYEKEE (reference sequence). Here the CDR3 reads CASSLGGGSTDTQYF. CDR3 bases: TGTGCCAGCAGCTTGGGCGGGGGAAGCACAGATACGCAGTATTTT. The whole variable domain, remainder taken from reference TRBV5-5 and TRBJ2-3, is DAGVTQSPTHLIKTRGQQVTLRCSPISGHKSVSWYQQVLGQGPQFIFQYYEKEERGRGNFPDRFSARQFPNYSSELNVNALLLGDSALYLCASSLGGGSTDTQYFGPGTRLTVL.

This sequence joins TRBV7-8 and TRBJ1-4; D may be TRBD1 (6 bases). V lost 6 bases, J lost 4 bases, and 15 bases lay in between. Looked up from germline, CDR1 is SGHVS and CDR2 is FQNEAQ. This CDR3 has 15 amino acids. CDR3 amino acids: CASRQGRGFNEKLFF. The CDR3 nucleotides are TGTGCCAGCAGACAGGGCCGGGGTTTTAATGAAAAACTGTTTTTT. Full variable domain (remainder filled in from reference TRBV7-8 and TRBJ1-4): GAGVSQSPRYKVAKRGQDVALRCDPISGHVSLFWYQQALGQGPEFLTYFQNEAQLDKSGLPSDRFFAERPEGSVSTLKIQRTQQEDSAVYLCASRQGRGFNEKLFFGSGTQLSVL.

The CDR3 protein is CASSHDTGLDSPLHF. The CDR3 DNA reads TGTGCCAGCAGCCACGACACGGGTCTGGACTCACCCCTCCACTTT. The chain joins TRBV7-2 to TRBJ1-6, with D uncertain. The V gene's germline CDR1 is SGHTA and CDR2 FQGNSA. This CDR3 is 15 amino acids long. V was clipped by 5 bases and J by 10 bases, with 18 bases between them.

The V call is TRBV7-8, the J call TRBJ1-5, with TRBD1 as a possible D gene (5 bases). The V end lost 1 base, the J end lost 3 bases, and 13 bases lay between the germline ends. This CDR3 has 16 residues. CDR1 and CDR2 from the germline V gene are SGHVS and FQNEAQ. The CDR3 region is CASSLVGGTYNQPQHF. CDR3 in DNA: TGTGCCAGCAGCTTAGTGGGGGGAACCTACAATCAGCCCCAGCATTTT.

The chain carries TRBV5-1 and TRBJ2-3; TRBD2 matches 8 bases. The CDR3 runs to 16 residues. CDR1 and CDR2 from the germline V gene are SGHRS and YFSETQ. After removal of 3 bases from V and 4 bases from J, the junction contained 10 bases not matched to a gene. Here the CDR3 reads CASSSQSGSGADTQYF. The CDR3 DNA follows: TGCGCCAGCAGCTCACAGAGCGGGAGTGGGGCAGATACGCAGTATTTT.

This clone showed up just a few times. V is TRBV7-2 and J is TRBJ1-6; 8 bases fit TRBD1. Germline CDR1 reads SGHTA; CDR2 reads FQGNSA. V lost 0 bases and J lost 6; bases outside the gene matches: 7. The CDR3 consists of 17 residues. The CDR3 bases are TGTGCCAGCAGCTTAGCGCAGGCAGGGGGCTTTAATTCACCCCTCCACTTT. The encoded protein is CASSLAQAGGFNSPLHF.

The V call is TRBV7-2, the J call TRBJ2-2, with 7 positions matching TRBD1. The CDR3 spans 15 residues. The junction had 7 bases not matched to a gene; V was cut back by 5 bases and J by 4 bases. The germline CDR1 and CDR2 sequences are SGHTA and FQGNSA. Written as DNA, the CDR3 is TGTGCCAGCAGCACCCGGACAGGCGGCACCGGGGAGCTGTTTTTT. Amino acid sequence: CASSTRTGGTGELFF.

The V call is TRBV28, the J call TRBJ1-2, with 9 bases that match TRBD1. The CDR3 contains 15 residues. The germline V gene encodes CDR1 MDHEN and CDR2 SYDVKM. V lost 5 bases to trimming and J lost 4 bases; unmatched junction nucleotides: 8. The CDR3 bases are TGTGCCAGCAGTGTACAGGGGGCTAAGCTCTATGGCTACACCTTC. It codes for CASSVQGAKLYGYTF.

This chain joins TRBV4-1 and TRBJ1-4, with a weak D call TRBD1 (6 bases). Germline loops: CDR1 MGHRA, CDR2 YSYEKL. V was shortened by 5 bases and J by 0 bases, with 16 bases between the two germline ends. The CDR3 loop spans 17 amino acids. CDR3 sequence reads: CASSYPGQRATNEKLFF. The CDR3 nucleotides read TGCGCCAGCAGCTATCCGGGACAACGAGCAACTAATGAAAAACTGTTTTTT.

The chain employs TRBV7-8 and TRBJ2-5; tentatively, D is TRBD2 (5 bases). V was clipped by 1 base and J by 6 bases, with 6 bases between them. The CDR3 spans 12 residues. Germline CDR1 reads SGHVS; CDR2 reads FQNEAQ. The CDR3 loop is CASSLGGQTQYF. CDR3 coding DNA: TGTGCCAGCAGCTTAGGAGGGCAGACCCAGTACTTC.

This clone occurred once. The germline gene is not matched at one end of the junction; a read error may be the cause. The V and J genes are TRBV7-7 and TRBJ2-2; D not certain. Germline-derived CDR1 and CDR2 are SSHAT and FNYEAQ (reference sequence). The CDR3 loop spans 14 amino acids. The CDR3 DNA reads TGTGCTAGCAGAGAAAACGTGCGTTGGGGGGAGCTGTTTTTT. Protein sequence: CASRENVRWGELFF.

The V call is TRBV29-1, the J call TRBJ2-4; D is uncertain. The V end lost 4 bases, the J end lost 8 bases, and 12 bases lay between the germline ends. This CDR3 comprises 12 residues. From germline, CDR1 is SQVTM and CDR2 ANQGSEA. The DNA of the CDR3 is TGCAGCGTTGGGGTTTCGATGGACATTCAGTACTTC. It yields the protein CSVGVSMDIQYF.

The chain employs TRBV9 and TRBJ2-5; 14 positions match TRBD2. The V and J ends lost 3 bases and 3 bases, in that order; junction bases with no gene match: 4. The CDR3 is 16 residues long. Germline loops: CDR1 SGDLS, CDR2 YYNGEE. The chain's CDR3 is CASSDRLAGGKETQYF. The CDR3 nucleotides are TGTGCCAGCAGCGATCGACTAGCGGGAGGGAAAGAGACCCAGTACTTC.

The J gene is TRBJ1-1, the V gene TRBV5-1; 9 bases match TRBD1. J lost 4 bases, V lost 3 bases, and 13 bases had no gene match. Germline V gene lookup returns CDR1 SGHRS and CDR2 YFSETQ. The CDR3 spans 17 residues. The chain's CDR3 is CASSSPGQGDRGTEAFF. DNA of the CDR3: TGCGCCAGCAGCTCTCCGGGACAGGGCGATAGGGGCACTGAAGCTTTCTTT.

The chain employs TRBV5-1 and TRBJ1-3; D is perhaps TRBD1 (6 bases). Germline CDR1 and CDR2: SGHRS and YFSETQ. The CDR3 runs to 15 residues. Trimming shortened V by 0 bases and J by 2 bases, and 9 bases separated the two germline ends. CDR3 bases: TGCGCCAGCAGCTTGGCTGGGGGCACTGGAAACACCATATATTTT. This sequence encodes CASSLAGGTGNTIYF.

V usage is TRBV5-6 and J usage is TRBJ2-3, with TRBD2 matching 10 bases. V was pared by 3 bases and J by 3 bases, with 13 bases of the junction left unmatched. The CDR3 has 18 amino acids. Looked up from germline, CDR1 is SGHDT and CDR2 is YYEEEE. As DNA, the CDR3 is TGTGCCAGCAGCTCTGGGGTAGCGGGAGGTGTTCGGACAGATACGCAGTATTTT. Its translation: CASSSGVAGGVRTDTQYF. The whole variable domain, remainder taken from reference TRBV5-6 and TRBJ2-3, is DAGVTQSPTHLIKTRGQQVTLRCSPKSGHDTVSWYQQALGQGPQFIFQYYEEEERQRGNFPDRFSGHQFPNYSSELNVNALLLGDSALYLCASSSGVAGGVRTDTQYFGPGTRLTVL.

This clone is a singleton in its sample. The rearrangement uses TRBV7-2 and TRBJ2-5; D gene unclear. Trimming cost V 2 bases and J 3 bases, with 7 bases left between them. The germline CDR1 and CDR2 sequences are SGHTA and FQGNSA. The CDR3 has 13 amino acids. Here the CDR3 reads CASSLFREETQYF. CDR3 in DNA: TGTGCCAGCAGCTTATTCCGCGAAGAGACCCAGTACTTC.

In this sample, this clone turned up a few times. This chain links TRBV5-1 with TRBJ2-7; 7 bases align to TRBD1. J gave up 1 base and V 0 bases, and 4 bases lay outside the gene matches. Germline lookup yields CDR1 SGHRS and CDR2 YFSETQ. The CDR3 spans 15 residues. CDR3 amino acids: CASSLATGMSYEQYF. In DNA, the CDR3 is TGCGCCAGCAGCTTGGCGACAGGGATGTCCTACGAGCAGTACTTC.

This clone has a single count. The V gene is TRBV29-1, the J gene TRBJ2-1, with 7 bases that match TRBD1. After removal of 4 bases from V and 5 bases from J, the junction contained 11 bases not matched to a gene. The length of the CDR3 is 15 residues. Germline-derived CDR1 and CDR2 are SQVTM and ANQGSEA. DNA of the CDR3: TGCAGCGTTGTCGTGACAGGGTTTCGAGACAATGAGCAGTTCTTC. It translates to CSVVVTGFRDNEQFF.

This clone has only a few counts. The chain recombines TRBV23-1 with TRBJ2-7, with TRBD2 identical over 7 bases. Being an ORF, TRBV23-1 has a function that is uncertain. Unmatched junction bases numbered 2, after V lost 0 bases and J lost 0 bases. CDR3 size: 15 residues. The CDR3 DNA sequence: TGCGCCAGCAGTCAATCAGGGGAGGGCTCCTACGAGCAGTACTTC. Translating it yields CASSQSGEGSYEQYF.

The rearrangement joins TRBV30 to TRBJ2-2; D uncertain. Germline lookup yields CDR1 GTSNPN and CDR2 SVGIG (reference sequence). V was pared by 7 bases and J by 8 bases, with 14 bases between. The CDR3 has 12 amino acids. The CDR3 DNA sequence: TGTGCCTTCGGAAGGGTCAGAGGGGAGCTGTTTTTT. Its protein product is CAFGRVRGELFF.

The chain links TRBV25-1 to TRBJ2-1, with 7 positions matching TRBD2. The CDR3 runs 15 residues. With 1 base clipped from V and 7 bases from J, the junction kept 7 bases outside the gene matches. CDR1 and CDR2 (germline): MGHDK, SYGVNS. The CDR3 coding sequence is TGTGCCAGCAGTGAATCCCTCTTAGCGGGTAATGAGCAGTTCTTC. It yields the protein CASSESLLAGNEQFF.

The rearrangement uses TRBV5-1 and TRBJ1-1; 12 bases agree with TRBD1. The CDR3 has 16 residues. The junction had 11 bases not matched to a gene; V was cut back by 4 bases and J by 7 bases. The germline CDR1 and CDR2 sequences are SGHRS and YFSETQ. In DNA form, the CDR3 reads TGCGCCAGCAGCCCGGGACAGGGGGCAGGTTCCGGTGAAGCTTTCTTT. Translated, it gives CASSPGQGAGSGEAFF.

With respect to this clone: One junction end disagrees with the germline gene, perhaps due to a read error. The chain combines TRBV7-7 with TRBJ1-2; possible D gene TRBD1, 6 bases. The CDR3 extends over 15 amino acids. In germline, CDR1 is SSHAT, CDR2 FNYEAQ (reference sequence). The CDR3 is CASSSPPGHHYGYTF. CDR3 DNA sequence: TGTGCTAGCAGCTCACCCCCGGGACACCATTATGGCTACACCTTC.

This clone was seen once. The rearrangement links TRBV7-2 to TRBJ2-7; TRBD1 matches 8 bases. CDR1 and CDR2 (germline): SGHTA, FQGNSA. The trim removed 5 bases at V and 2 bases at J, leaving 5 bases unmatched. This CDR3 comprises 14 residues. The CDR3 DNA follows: TGTGCCAGCAGCCCGAGACAGGGGACCTACGAGCAGTACTTC. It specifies CASSPRQGTYEQYF.